The 20 T cell receptor beta chains below come from one sample, sequenced in a study of cytomegalovirus exposure and HLA in healthy donors. Both 60 Vbeta primers and 13 Jbeta primers went into the PCR. Sequencing used immunoSEQ multiplex PCR; TCRdb keeps in-frame clones, though not all of them. This sample has fewer than 200,000 clones, with over 60% found just once. The specimen sequenced was PBMCs. The receptors were gathered from a woman in her fifties or sixties in good health and CMV-seropositive.

The chain has TRBV29-1 and TRBJ1-1, with 9 bases lining up with TRBD1. CDR1 and CDR2 (germline): SQVTM, ANQGSEA. The CDR3 has 11 amino acids. V shed 8 bases and J 2 bases; nucleotides not matched to a gene: 0. This CDR3 reads CSTGGNTEAFF. In DNA, the CDR3 is TGCAGCACAGGGGGCAACACTGAAGCTTTCTTT.

There are a few counts of this clone. The rearrangement uses TRBV7-2 and TRBJ1-1; 7 positions match TRBD1. This CDR3 has 14 residues. CDR1 SGHTA and CDR2 FQGNSA come from the germline V gene. With V trimmed by 6 bases and J by 1 base, 5 bases remained unmatched. The CDR3 sequence is CASRSGQRNTEAFF. The DNA for the CDR3 is TGTGCCAGCAGATCGGGACAGCGGAACACTGAAGCTTTCTTT.

The chain is built from TRBV5-6 and TRBJ1-5; TRBD1 matches at 9 bases. After removal of 2 bases from V and 4 bases from J, the junction contained 4 bases not matched to a gene. The germline V gene has CDR1 SGHDT and CDR2 YYEEEE. This CDR3 comprises 15 residues. CDR3 region: CASSFLTGGNQPQHF. Here the CDR3 DNA reads TGTGCCAGCAGCTTCCTGACAGGGGGAAATCAGCCCCAGCATTTT.

The genes are TRBV10-3 and TRBJ2-7, with D possibly being TRBD1 (6 bases). CDR3 length: 16 residues. V shed 3 bases and J shed 2 bases, with 17 bases lying between them. The V gene's germline CDR1 is ENHRY and CDR2 SYGVKD. The chain's CDR3 is CAISDSQGLGPYEQYF. CDR3 DNA: TGTGCCATCAGTGACTCACAGGGCCTGGGGCCCTACGAGCAGTACTTC.

This clone was observed a handful of times. The genes are TRBV6-1 and TRBJ1-4; D is uncertain. The CDR3 runs 13 residues. Trimming stripped 3 bases from V and 13 bases from J, with 15 bases between. Germline V lookup: CDR1 MNHNS, CDR2 SASEGT. CDR3 sequence: CASSELKAVRLFF. As DNA, the CDR3 is TGTGCCAGCAGTGAGTTGAAGGCGGTCAGACTGTTTTTT.

This rearrangement joins TRBV2 to TRBJ2-3; a possible D gene is TRBD2 (6 bases). CDR3 length equals 14 residues. Germline CDR1 reads SNHLY; CDR2 reads FYNNEI. With 4 bases removed from V and 0 bases from J, the gap between germline ends came to 8 bases. The CDR3 here is CASSVRGSTDTQYF. As DNA, the CDR3 is TGTGCCAGCAGTGTCCGGGGGAGCACAGATACGCAGTATTTT.

The V call is TRBV4-1, the J call TRBJ1-6, with 7 bases lining up with TRBD1. From germline, CDR1 is MGHRA and CDR2 YSYEKL. The CDR3 length is 17 residues. Trimming removed 0 bases from V and 4 bases from J; junction bases left unmatched: 6. DNA of the CDR3: TGCGCCAGCAGCCAAGATACAGGGGCGAGTTATAATTCACCCCTCCACTTT. Protein product: CASSQDTGASYNSPLHF.

The chain joins TRBV14 to TRBJ2-5, with TRBD1 identical over 10 bases. The CDR3 contains 14 residues. The V gene's germline CDR1 is SGHDN and CDR2 FVKESK. Germline trimming cut 1 base from V and 5 bases from J; bases unmatched to any gene: 1. The CDR3 here is CASSQGTGGETQYF. CDR3 nucleotides: TGTGCCAGCAGCCAAGGGACAGGGGGTGAGACCCAGTACTTC.

The genes are TRBV28 and TRBJ1-1; 7 bases fit TRBD1. CDR3 length: 13 amino acids. Germline CDR1 and CDR2: MDHEN and SYDVKM. The ends lost 8 bases at V and 4 bases at J; junction bases unmatched: 7. The CDR3 is CASSTGFGTEAFF. The CDR3 bases are TGTGCCAGCTCGACAGGGTTCGGCACTGAAGCTTTCTTT.

J is TRBJ2-1 and V is TRBV11-1; D is ambiguous. Germline V gene sequence: CDR1 SGHAT, CDR2 FQDESV (reference sequence). V gave up 5 bases and J gave up 7 bases, with 12 bases separating them. The CDR3 has 13 amino acids. The CDR3 DNA follows: TGTGCCAGCAGCCACGGCCTAGAAAATGAGCAGTTCTTC. Protein: CASSHGLENEQFF.

The chain uses TRBV6-5 and TRBJ2-7; tentative D call: TRBD1 (7 bases). The CDR3 consists of 15 residues. The V gene's germline CDR1 is MNHEY and CDR2 SVGAGI. V was cut by 0 bases and J by 6 bases, with 15 bases left in between. Here the CDR3 reads CASSYSGGARGEQYF. The CDR3 DNA is TGTGCCAGCAGTTACTCAGGGGGCGCGCGGGGCGAGCAGTACTTC.

The chain employs TRBV6-6 and TRBJ1-1; weak D call: TRBD1 (5 bases). Germline V CDR1 and CDR2: MNHNY, SVGAGI (reference sequence). Trimming stripped 6 bases from V and 4 bases from J, with 12 bases between. CDR3 length: 13 residues. The CDR3 protein is CASRDPGGTEAFF. In nucleotides, the CDR3 is TGTGCCAGCAGGGACCCCGGGGGCACTGAAGCTTTCTTT.

The rearrangement links TRBV6-1 to TRBJ1-6, with D tentatively TRBD1 (6 bases). CDR1 is MNHNS and CDR2 is SASEGT in the germline V gene. The V and J ends lost 4 bases and 8 bases respectively, with 18 bases between them. CDR3 length: 16 amino acids. CDR3: CASSASAGEGDSPLHF. The CDR3 DNA sequence: TGTGCCAGCAGTGCGTCCGCAGGGGAGGGCGATTCACCCCTCCACTTT.

As for this clone: Other DNA sequences in this sample translate to the same CDR3. The chain couples TRBV2 to TRBJ2-7; 11 bases agree with TRBD1. The germline V gene has CDR1 SNHLY and CDR2 FYNNEI. The CDR3 has 13 residues. V dropped 3 bases and J dropped 6; count of bases not matched to a gene: 1. The CDR3 DNA sequence: TGTGCCAGCAGTGAGGGACAGGGGGGCGAGCAGTACTTC. Its protein product is CASSEGQGGEQYF.

This clone was detected once. The J gene is TRBJ1-4, the V gene TRBV29-1; the D gene is possibly TRBD1 (5 bases). This CDR3 spans 14 amino acids. V was clipped by 3 bases and J by 13 bases, with 21 bases between them. Germline loops: CDR1 SQVTM, CDR2 ANQGSEA. This chain's CDR3 is CSVEGGGPSGGLFF. The CDR3 region has the DNA TGCAGCGTTGAGGGGGGTGGCCCTTCTGGGGGACTGTTTTTT. The variable domain in full, with the rest retrieved from reference TRBV29-1 and TRBJ1-4, is SAVISQKPSRDICQRGTSLTIQCQVDSQVTMMFWYRQQPGQSLTLIATANQGSEATYESGFVIDKFPISRPNLTFSTLTVSNMSPEDSSIYLCSVEGGGPSGGLFFGSGTQLSVL.

V gene TRBV27 combines with J gene TRBJ1-4; D is uncertain. CDR1 MNHEY and CDR2 SMNVEV come from the germline V gene (reference sequence). The V end lost 6 bases, the J end lost 6 bases, and 14 bases lay between the germline ends. This CDR3 has 14 residues. The CDR3 DNA reads as TGTGCCAGCAGCCCCCTTGGGCAACATGAAAAACTGTTTTTT. Translation gives CASSPLGQHEKLFF.

The chain employs TRBV6-1 and TRBJ1-5; D not resolved. Germline CDR1 reads MNHNS; CDR2 reads SASEGT. The CDR3 extends over 15 amino acids. The ends were cut back, 0 bases at V and 5 bases at J, with 11 bases in the middle. CDR3: CASSEAGSGYQPQHF. The CDR3 bases are TGTGCCAGCAGTGAAGCAGGGTCGGGGTATCAGCCCCAGCATTTT.

The chain has TRBV19 and TRBJ2-4, with TRBD2 as a possible D gene (6 bases). This CDR3 has 14 residues. V was pared by 4 bases and J by 3 bases, with 10 bases between. From germline, CDR1 is LNHDA and CDR2 SQIVND (reference sequence). The CDR3 loop reads CASSSGDVKNIQYF. The CDR3 nucleotides are TGTGCCAGTAGTAGCGGGGATGTCAAAAACATTCAGTACTTC.

CDR3 sequence (DNA): TGTGCCAGCAGCTTAGGTCGGGAGTATTATAGCAATCAGCCCCAGCATTTT. It is translated as CASSLGREYYSNQPQHF. The chain uses TRBV7-8 and TRBJ1-5; D ambiguous. The CDR3 is 17 amino acids. V lost 1 base and J lost 0, with 13 bases in between. CDR1 and CDR2 (germline): SGHVS, FQNEAQ.

CDR3 in DNA: TGTGCCAGCAGTTTATTCGGGGCGGGAGAAGGTCTCAGTGAGCAGTTCTTC. Amino acid sequence: CASSLFGAGEGLSEQFF. V and J are TRBV28 and TRBJ2-1, with 7 bases matching TRBD2. V was pared by 1 base and J by 9 bases, with 15 bases of the junction left unmatched. The CDR3 runs to 17 residues. Germline loops: CDR1 MDHEN, CDR2 SYDVKM.